One sample yielded the 8 T cell receptor beta chains listed below, sequenced in a study of T-cell reconstitution after alpha-beta-depleted transplantation in children. Unique molecular identifiers featured in how the TCRbeta library was prepared. TCRdb re-derived calls from the PCR reads in MiXCR, one entry per CDR3 protein. The data hold about 500,000 distinct CDR3 sequences, with roughly 33% observed a single time. Specimen: PBMCs from the stem cell graft donor, collected from the stem cell graft. These receptors all stem from a human donor who donated a stem cell graft to a child with aplastic anemia.

J is TRBJ1-3 and V is TRBV29-1; D may be TRBD1 (6 bases). The CDR3 totals 12 residues. The germline V and J ends were trimmed by 5 bases and 2 bases, with 7 bases remaining between them. Germline V CDR1 and CDR2: SQVTM, ANQGSEA. CDR3 loop: CSVSGAGNTIYF. The CDR3 coding sequence is TGCAGCGTTTCAGGGGCTGGAAACACCATATATTTT.

This clonotype was detected a few times. The gene calls are TRBV9 and TRBJ1-5; no clear D. Germline CDR1 reads SGDLS; CDR2 reads YYNGEE. The V end lost 3 bases, the J end lost 3 bases, and 7 bases lay between the germline ends. This CDR3 spans 13 amino acids. This CDR3 reads CASSASFNQPQHF. Written as DNA, the CDR3 is TGTGCCAGCAGCGCTAGTTTCAATCAGCCCCAGCATTTT.

The chain is built from TRBV30 and TRBJ2-2; maybe TRBD1 (5 bases). Per the germline V gene, CDR1 is GTSNPN and CDR2 is SVGIG (reference sequence). The V and J ends lost 0 bases and 1 base respectively, with 12 bases between them. The length of the CDR3 is 16 residues. DNA for the CDR3: TGTGCCTGGAGTGTATCTAGGGGCTGGAACACCGGGGAGCTGTTTTTT. This encodes CAWSVSRGWNTGELFF.

The chain uses TRBV12-3 or TRBV12-4 and TRBJ2-1; D not certain. Trimming cost V 7 bases and J 4 bases, with 11 bases left between them. This CDR3 is 13 amino acids long. As DNA, the CDR3 is TGTGCCAGCACCCCGCACCCTTACAATGAGCAGTTCTTC. Translated, it gives CASTPHPYNEQFF.

In nucleotides, the CDR3 is TGTGCCAGCAGCGACCCGACTAGCGGCCCTGAGGAAGGGACCCAGTACTTC. Its translation is CASSDPTSGPEEGTQYF. V gene TRBV7-9 combines with J gene TRBJ2-5; 9 bases are shared with TRBD2. The CDR3 has 17 residues. Germline CDR1 SEHNR, CDR2 FQNEAQ (reference sequence). With V trimmed by 5 bases and J by 7 bases, 17 bases remained unmatched.

This clonotype has a handful of counts. The J gene is TRBJ2-2, the V gene TRBV20-1; TRBD2 aligns across 8 bases. Germline lookup yields CDR1 DFQATT and CDR2 SNEGSKA (reference sequence). The junction had 9 bases not matched to a gene; V was cut back by 2 bases and J by 4 bases. This CDR3 contains 16 residues. CDR3 loop: CSARTWGGRTTGELFF. The CDR3 coding sequence is TGCAGTGCTAGAACCTGGGGCGGGAGGACCACCGGGGAGCTGTTTTTT.

The rearrangement links TRBV7-2 to TRBJ2-7; D possibly corresponds to TRBD2 (5 bases). CDR1 is SGHTA, CDR2 FQGNSA, per germline. The germline V and J ends were trimmed by 0 bases and 6 bases, with 12 bases remaining between them. The CDR3 length is 14 residues. CDR3 in DNA: TGTGCCAGCAGCTTAGCGGGAGTAGGTCGCGAGCAGTACTTC. Its translation: CASSLAGVGREQYF.

This clonotype was counted a few times. The V gene is TRBV6-5, the J gene TRBJ2-7; 9 positions agree with TRBD1. The CDR3 runs 15 residues. CDR1 is MNHEY, CDR2 SVGAGI, per germline. The trim removed 4 bases at V and 0 bases at J, leaving 4 bases unmatched. As DNA, the CDR3 is TGTGCCAGCAGTTTAAACAGGGGGCCCTCCTACGAGCAGTACTTC. This sequence encodes CASSLNRGPSYEQYF.